The clone carrying this T cell receptor beta chain came up a few times. The data were obtained in a study of human T cells and chemical hapten exposure. Overall study: Diagnoses of alopecia areata, totalis or universalis occurred in mostly female patients.

TCRdb analysed the RACE reads with MiXCR anew, one entry per CDR3 protein. Seen here are about 380,000 distinct CDR3 sequences, about 4.4% observed once, and the top ten hold over 2%. As to time point: patch test 1, 2 weeks after DPC sensitization. Documented treatment: therapeutic diphenylcyclopropenone sensitization with weekly scalp DPC. V gave up 5 bases and J gave up 0 bases, with 7 bases separating them. CDR3 size: 13 residues. The TCR was taken from a woman aged 45-65 years with alopecia areata. Some clones in this sample may be carry-over from other donors' samples. The specimen was whole blood, collected in connection with sensitization to the hapten diphenylcyclopropenone (DPC). The V and J genes are TRBV12-3 or TRBV12-4 and TRBJ2-5; D unclear. CDR3: CASSTGHQETQYF. The DNA for the CDR3 is TGTGCCAGCAGTACCGGACACCAAGAGACCCAGTACTTC.